These 30 T cell receptor beta chains were sequenced from one sample in a study of cytomegalovirus exposure and HLA in healthy donors. The primer mix had 60 Vbeta and 13 Jbeta primers. TCRdb's copy holds only in-frame clones and misses some; the assay was immunoSEQ multiplex PCR. This repertoire shows approximately 92,000 clones, 81% found once; its top ten account for about 1.2%. Sequenced: PBMCs. Receptors were obtained from a girl aged 2-9 years in good health and CMV-seropositive.

The rearrangement joins TRBV9 to TRBJ1-1, with no clear D. V lost 2 bases, J lost 12 bases, and 11 bases lay in between. The CDR3 is 11 amino acids. Per the germline V gene, CDR1 is SGDLS and CDR2 is YYNGEE. CDR3 nucleotides: TGTGCCAGCAGCGTCGAGGGTATGACTTTCTTT. It encodes CASSVEGMTFF.

The chain joins TRBV6-1 to TRBJ2-3; the D gene is possibly TRBD1 (5 bases). Trimming stripped 3 bases from V and 3 bases from J, with 16 bases between. CDR1 and CDR2 (germline): MNHNS, SASEGT. This CDR3 contains 16 residues. CDR3: CASSDVGATSTDTQYF. CDR3 nucleotide sequence: TGTGCCAGCAGTGACGTAGGGGCGACCTCGACAGATACGCAGTATTTT.

This chain connects TRBV28 to TRBJ2-6, with D hard to call. The CDR3 totals 15 residues. Germline V gene data show CDR1 as MDHEN and CDR2 as SYDVKM. Trimming cost V 2 bases and J 2 bases, with 7 bases left between them. CDR3: CASSLVGAGANVLTF. CDR3 nucleotides: TGTGCCAGCAGTTTAGTAGGAGCTGGGGCCAACGTCCTGACTTTC. Drawing the rest from reference TRBV28 and TRBJ2-6, the complete variable domain is DVKVTQSSRYLVKRTGEKVFLECVQDMDHENMFWYRQDPGLGLRLIYFSYDVKMKEKGDIPEGYSVSREKKERFSLILESASTNQTSMYLCASSLVGAGANVLTFGAGSRLTVL.

The V gene is TRBV7-2, the J gene TRBJ1-2, with 7 bases identical to TRBD1. V trimming: 1 base; J trimming: 8 bases; junction bases outside the gene matches: 10. The CDR3 is 15 residues long. CDR1 and CDR2 (germline): SGHTA, FQGNSA. The DNA for the CDR3 is TGTGCCAGCAGCTTAGTAGAGTGGGACAGTTACGGCTACACCTTC. Translating it yields CASSLVEWDSYGYTF.

V gene TRBV28 combines with J gene TRBJ1-4; D gene unclear. V lost 3 bases to trimming and J lost 8 bases, with 13 bases between them. Germline CDR1 and CDR2: MDHEN and SYDVKM. The length of the CDR3 is 14 residues. Written as DNA, the CDR3 is TGTGCCAGCAGTTTGGTACTGGGAGGCGAAAAACTGTTTTTT. Translated, it gives CASSLVLGGEKLFF.

J is TRBJ1-1 and V is TRBV9; D is ambiguous. CDR1 is SGDLS and CDR2 is YYNGEE in the germline V gene. V was shortened by 0 bases and J by 1 base, with 16 bases between the two germline ends. The CDR3 covers 17 residues. In nucleotides, the CDR3 is TGTGCCAGCAGCGTAGGGTTGAAGGACGGAGGGAACACTGAAGCTTTCTTT. It translates to CASSVGLKDGGNTEAFF.

This chain uses TRBV10-3 with TRBJ1-1; D uncertain. CDR3 length: 11 residues. V lost 8 bases to trimming and J lost 8 bases, with 12 bases between them. CDR1 is ENHRY and CDR2 is SYGVKD in the germline V gene. DNA of the CDR3: TGTGCCATCGCCAAGGAGGCAGAAGCTTTCTTT. Amino acid sequence: CAIAKEAEAFF.

This sequence joins TRBV5-4 and TRBJ2-3; D is possibly TRBD1 (7 bases). Trimming stripped 4 bases from V and 0 bases from J, with 18 bases between. CDR1 is SGHNT and CDR2 is YYREEE in the germline V gene (reference sequence). The CDR3 totals 17 residues. CDR3: CASSTGGTVPSTDTQYF. As DNA, the CDR3 is TGTGCCAGCAGCACCGGAGGGACAGTTCCTAGCACAGATACGCAGTATTTT.

J is TRBJ1-5 and V is TRBV28; D remains unclear. Between the trimmed V and J ends, which lost 5 bases and 7 bases, there was a span of 12 bases. Germline V CDR1 and CDR2: MDHEN, SYDVKM. This CDR3 is built from 13 residues. CDR3 in DNA: TGTGCCAGCAGTGGCCCTGGAGGACAGCCCCAGCATTTT. Translated, it gives CASSGPGGQPQHF.

V is TRBV15 and J is TRBJ2-1; D is unclear. Germline lookup yields CDR1 LNHNV and CDR2 YYDKDF (reference sequence). The CDR3 extends over 13 amino acids. V was pared by 0 bases and J by 8 bases, with 8 bases between. The CDR3 DNA sequence: TGTGCCACCAGCAGAGATCTCCTCGATGAGCAGTTCTTC. Translated, it gives CATSRDLLDEQFF.

V gene TRBV29-1 combines with J gene TRBJ2-5; D is ambiguous. V was pared by 6 bases and J by 4 bases, with 12 bases between. From germline, CDR1 is SQVTM and CDR2 ANQGSEA. CDR3 length equals 12 residues. The CDR3: CSVYPLGETQYF. In nucleotides, the CDR3 is TGCAGCGTCTACCCCCTTGGAGAGACCCAGTACTTC. Complete variable domain (other parts from reference TRBV29-1 and TRBJ2-5): SAVISQKPSRDICQRGTSLTIQCQVDSQVTMMFWYRQQPGQSLTLIATANQGSEATYESGFVIDKFPISRPNLTFSTLTVSNMSPEDSSIYLCSVYPLGETQYFGPGTRLLVL.

The chain uses TRBV7-9 and TRBJ2-1; 9 bases fit TRBD2. Germline V gene sequence: CDR1 SEHNR, CDR2 FQNEAQ (reference sequence). J gave up 10 bases and V 2 bases, and 15 bases lay outside the gene matches. The CDR3 runs 17 residues. CDR3: CASSLPIVIAGALEQFF. The CDR3 region has the DNA TGTGCCAGCAGCTTACCGATAGTGATAGCGGGAGCCCTGGAGCAGTTCTTC. Supplemented by reference TRBV7-9 and TRBJ2-1, the full variable domain reads DTGVSQNPRHKITKRGQNVTFRCDPISEHNRLYWYRQTLGQGPEFLTYFQNEAQLEKSRLLSDRFSAERPKGSFSTLEIQRTEQGDSAMYLCASSLPIVIAGALEQFFGPGTRLTVL.

The rearrangement joins TRBV19 to TRBJ1-5, with a tentative D call TRBD1 (5 bases). Germline V CDR1 and CDR2: LNHDA, SQIVND (reference sequence). V lost 9 bases, J lost 4 bases, and 19 bases lay in between. This CDR3 is built from 15 residues. CDR3 nucleotide sequence: TGTGCCAGCGCACGACAGACGCGCGGAAATCAGCCCCAGCATTTT. It translates to CASARQTRGNQPQHF.

The rearrangement joins TRBV30 to TRBJ2-2, with 7 bases matching TRBD1. Germline V gene lookup returns CDR1 GTSNPN and CDR2 SVGIG (reference sequence). V lost 0 bases, J lost 6 bases, and 1 base stayed unmatched. CDR3 size: 13 residues. CDR3 in DNA: TGTGCCTGGAGTGTACAGGGGTCCGGGGAGCTGTTTTTT. It is translated as CAWSVQGSGELFF.

The rearrangement links TRBV18 to TRBJ1-4; D gene uncertain. Germline values: CDR1 KGHSH, CDR2 LQKENI. This CDR3 spans 15 amino acids. V lost 0 bases, J lost 8 bases, and 13 bases lay in between. The CDR3 sequence: CASSPPKWASEKLFF. The CDR3 coding sequence is TGTGCCAGCTCACCACCAAAATGGGCAAGCGAAAAACTGTTTTTT.

The CDR3 sequence: CASSLEGQGLEQYF. The CDR3 nucleotides read TGTGCCAGCAGCTTAGAGGGACAGGGCCTCGAGCAGTACTTC. This chain uses TRBV7-9 with TRBJ2-7; 9 bases are shared with TRBD1. The length of the CDR3 is 14 residues. The trim removed 1 base at V and 6 bases at J, leaving 4 bases unmatched. Germline V gene lookup returns CDR1 SEHNR and CDR2 FQNEAQ (reference sequence).

The CDR3 DNA sequence: TGCGCCAGCAGCCAGGACTTAACAGCTAACTATGGCTACACCTTC. Translated, it gives CASSQDLTANYGYTF. The rearrangement joins TRBV5-1 to TRBJ1-2; the D is unclear. CDR3 length: 15 amino acids. Germline CDR1 and CDR2: SGHRS and YFSETQ. With 4 bases removed from V and 0 bases from J, the gap between germline ends came to 13 bases.

The table lists this clone with a few counts. The genes are TRBV7-8 and TRBJ2-2; the D is unclear. Deletions cut 0 bases from V and 5 bases from J, with 4 bases between. The CDR3 spans 13 residues. Per germline, CDR1 SGHVS and CDR2 FQNEAQ. This chain's CDR3 is CASSLAQTGELFF. The CDR3 DNA follows: TGTGCCAGCAGCTTAGCTCAAACCGGGGAGCTGTTTTTT.

The gene calls are TRBV19 and TRBJ2-3, with 14 bases aligning to TRBD2. V shed 8 bases and J 1 base; nucleotides not matched to a gene: 11. CDR1 and CDR2 from the germline V gene are LNHDA and SQIVND (reference sequence). CDR3 length: 18 residues. CDR3 region: CASVGLAGEQARTDTQYF. CDR3 DNA sequence: TGTGCCAGTGTGGGACTAGCGGGAGAGCAGGCGCGCACAGATACGCAGTATTTT.

This clone occurred a few times. The rearrangement uses TRBV27 and TRBJ1-1; tentative D call: TRBD1 (5 bases). V was clipped by 8 bases and J by 2 bases, with 15 bases between them. Germline CDR1 and CDR2: MNHEY and SMNVEV (reference sequence). The CDR3 totals 14 residues. Here the CDR3 DNA reads TGTGCCAGCCACTTGACAGCGAGCAACACTGAAGCTTTCTTT. Its protein product is CASHLTASNTEAFF.

This chain connects TRBV27 to TRBJ2-3; no definite D call. This CDR3 contains 14 residues. Trimming took 2 bases from V and 1 from J, leaving 7 bases between them. CDR1 MNHEY and CDR2 SMNVEV come from the germline V gene (reference sequence). Here the CDR3 reads CASSLSPGTDTQYF. In DNA form, the CDR3 reads TGTGCCAGCAGTTTAAGCCCCGGCACAGATACGCAGTATTTT.

This clone was seen just once. The chain joins TRBV11-2 to TRBJ1-1; possible D gene TRBD1, 6 bases. There are 16 residues in the CDR3. V lost 0 bases and J lost 3, with 14 bases in between. In germline, CDR1 is SGHAT, CDR2 FQNNGV. In nucleotides, the CDR3 is TGTGCCAGCAGCTTAGAACCGACAGCAGGGGACACTGAAGCTTTCTTT. Translation: CASSLEPTAGDTEAFF.

This chain joins TRBV7-2 and TRBJ2-7; tentative D call: TRBD2 (5 bases). The CDR3 contains 14 residues. From germline, CDR1 is SGHTA and CDR2 FQGNSA. Trimming removed 1 base from V and 0 bases from J, with 7 bases in between. The CDR3, as DNA: TGTGCCAGCAGCTTAGTAGGGAGCTCCTACGAGCAGTACTTC. As protein: CASSLVGSSYEQYF.

The J gene is TRBJ2-3, the V gene TRBV4-2; unclear D gene. Germline CDR1 reads LGHNA; CDR2 reads YNFKEQ. The CDR3 runs 15 residues. Deletions cut 7 bases from V and 2 bases from J, with 16 bases between. The CDR3 loop is CASTRFAETTDTQYF. The CDR3 DNA follows: TGTGCCAGCACCCGCTTTGCGGAGACCACAGATACGCAGTATTTT.

The rearrangement joins TRBV28 to TRBJ1-5; TRBD1 agrees at 7 bases. Germline values: CDR1 MDHEN, CDR2 SYDVKM. The CDR3 extends over 16 amino acids. The junction had 7 bases not matched to a gene; V was cut back by 5 bases and J by 0 bases. The CDR3 nucleotides read TGTGCCAGCAGTCTAACAGGGGCGAGTAGCAATCAGCCCCAGCATTTT. Encoded protein: CASSLTGASSNQPQHF.

This clone is a singleton in its sample. This chain uses TRBV30 with TRBJ2-3; 8 bases align to TRBD1. The junction had 11 bases not matched to a gene; V was cut back by 0 bases and J by 0 bases. The CDR3 has 18 residues. CDR1 is GTSNPN and CDR2 is SVGIG in the germline V gene (reference sequence). CDR3 protein: CAWSVPWVGTGSTDTQYF. The CDR3 DNA follows: TGTGCCTGGAGTGTACCATGGGTCGGGACAGGAAGCACAGATACGCAGTATTTT.

This clone was observed a few times. J is TRBJ1-3 and V is TRBV10-3; D perhaps matches TRBD1 (6 bases). This CDR3 has 14 amino acids. Germline V gives CDR1 ENHRY, CDR2 SYGVKD. The V end lost 4 bases, the J end lost 0 bases, and 7 bases lay between the germline ends. The CDR3 sequence: CAISGQDSGNTIYF. The CDR3 nucleotides are TGTGCCATCAGTGGACAGGACTCTGGAAACACCATATATTTT.

This rearrangement joins TRBV19 to TRBJ1-5; tentatively, D is TRBD1 (6 bases). This CDR3 spans 13 amino acids. Per germline, CDR1 LNHDA and CDR2 SQIVND (reference sequence). With 9 bases removed from V and 7 bases from J, the gap between germline ends came to 16 bases. CDR3: CASSQGQGQPQHF. CDR3 nucleotide sequence: TGTGCCAGCTCACAGGGCCAGGGGCAGCCCCAGCATTTT.

The chain combines TRBV6-5 with TRBJ2-7; 7 bases agree with TRBD2. V lost 6 bases to trimming and J lost 3 bases; unmatched junction nucleotides: 11. The CDR3 contains 15 residues. Germline V gene lookup returns CDR1 MNHEY and CDR2 SVGAGI. The CDR3 protein is CASSLFSSGVYEQYF. CDR3 sequence (DNA): TGTGCCAGCAGCCTGTTTTCTAGCGGTGTCTACGAGCAGTACTTC.

The chain has TRBV7-2 and TRBJ1-1; D call uncertain. V was clipped by 1 base and J by 1 base, with 7 bases between them. Germline V CDR1 and CDR2: SGHTA, FQGNSA. The CDR3 is 14 amino acids. The DNA for the CDR3 is TGTGCCAGCAGCTTAGGGCGGAAGAACACTGAAGCTTTCTTT. As protein: CASSLGRKNTEAFF.